This T cell receptor beta chain was documented in a study of T cells in Graves' hyperthyroidism and ophthalmopathy. This clonotype was observed many times. Its antigen is unidentified. RNA transcripts provided the source from which TCR beta CDR3 regions were amplified. The TCR CDR3 first-round RT-PCR relied on the HTBI primer set. TCRdb itself ran the multiplex PCR reads through MiXCR, one entry per CDR3 protein. The sample consists of about 510,000 distinct CDR3 sequences, 40% to 50% of them appearing once. CDR1 and CDR2 from the germline V gene are SEHNR and FQNEAQ (reference sequence). The length of the CDR3 is 13 residues. V lost 5 bases and J lost 8, with 15 bases in between. Study results and caveats: Most thyroid clonotypes with frequency above 0.001 were detected in blood.

This receptor was identified in an adult woman with Graves' disease, either hyperthyroidism or ophthalmopathy (not recorded which). Source material: peripheral blood or thyroid tissue (not recorded which). V usage is TRBV7-9 and J usage is TRBJ1-2; D call uncertain. CDR3: CASSPGNVGGYTF. CDR3 sequence (DNA): TGTGCCAGCAGCCCGGGGAACGTGGGGGGCTACACCTTC.